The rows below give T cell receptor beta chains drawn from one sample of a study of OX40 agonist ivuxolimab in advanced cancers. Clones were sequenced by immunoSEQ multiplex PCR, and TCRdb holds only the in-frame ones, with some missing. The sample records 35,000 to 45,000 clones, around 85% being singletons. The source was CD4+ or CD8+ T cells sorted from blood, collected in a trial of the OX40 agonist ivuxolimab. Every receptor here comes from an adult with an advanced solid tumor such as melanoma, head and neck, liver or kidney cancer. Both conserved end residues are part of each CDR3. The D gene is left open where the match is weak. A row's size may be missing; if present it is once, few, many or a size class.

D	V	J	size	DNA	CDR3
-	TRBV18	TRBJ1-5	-	TGTGCCAGCTCAAATATGGTGGGGGCAGGGAGCAATCAGCCCCAGCATTTT	CASSNMVGAGSNQPQHF
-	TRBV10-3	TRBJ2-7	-	TGTGCCTCTGGGACGGACTCCTACGAGCAGTACTTC	CASGTDSYEQYF
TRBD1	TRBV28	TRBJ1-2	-	TGTGCCAGCAGTTTTTTGGACAGGGATATAAACTATGGCTACACCTTC	CASSFLDRDINYGYTF
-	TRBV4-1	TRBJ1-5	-	TGCGCCAGCAGCCAAGAACGAGGGATAGGTCAGCCCCAGCATTTT	CASSQERGIGQPQHF
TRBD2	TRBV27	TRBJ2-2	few	TGTGCCAGCAAGCCTCTAGCGGGAGTCGGCGGGGAGCTGTTTTTT	CASKPLAGVGGELFF
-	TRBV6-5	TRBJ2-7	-	TGTGCCAGCAGGCGTACAGGGAAAGGTAGCGACGAGCAGTACTTC	CASRRTGKGSDEQYF
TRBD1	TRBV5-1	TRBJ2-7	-	TGCGCCAGCAGAGGACAGGCGAGCTCCTACGAGCAGTACTTC	CASRGQASSYEQYF
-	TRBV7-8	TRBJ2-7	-	TGTGCCAGCAGCTTATTAAAGGGCCACGAGCAGTACTTC	CASSLLKGHEQYF
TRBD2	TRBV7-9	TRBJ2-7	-	TGTGCCAGCAGCCAAGAAGCGGGGGGCTACGAGCAGTACTTC	CASSQEAGGYEQYF
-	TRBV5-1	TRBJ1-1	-	TGCGCCAGCAGCTTGGATGGGAAGCAAGCTTTCTTT	CASSLDGKQAFF
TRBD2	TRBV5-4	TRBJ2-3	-	TGTGCCAGCAGCTTGTGGCTAGCGGGGGGCCAAGATACGCAGTATTTT	CASSLWLAGGQDTQYF
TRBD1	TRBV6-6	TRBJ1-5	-	TGTGCCAGCAGTTACTCAGGGACAGTGGGACCCCAGCATTTT	CASSYSGTVGPQHF
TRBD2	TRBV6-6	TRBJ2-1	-	TGTGCCAGCAGTTTAGCGGGAGGCTACAATGAGCAGTTCTTC	CASSLAGGYNEQFF
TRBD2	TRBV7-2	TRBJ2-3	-	TGTGCCAGCAGCGCACGGACTAGCGGGGGGGGTCTTGGTACGCAGTATTTT	CASSARTSGGGLGTQYF
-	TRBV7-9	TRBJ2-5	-	TGTGCCAGCAGCTTCCCCGCAGGGAGGGAGACCCAGTACTTC	CASSFPAGRETQYF
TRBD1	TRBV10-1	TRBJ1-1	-	TGCGCCAGCAGTGAGTCCGGGACAGCGAAGGAGATCTTT	CASSESGTAKEIF
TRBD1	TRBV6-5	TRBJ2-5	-	TGTGCCAGCAGTCAGAACCAGGGGGCACGAGAGACCCAGTACTTC	CASSQNQGARETQYF
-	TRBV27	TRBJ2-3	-	TGTGCCAGCAGTTTATCGAATGAAGGGGCAGATACGCAGTATTTT	CASSLSNEGADTQYF
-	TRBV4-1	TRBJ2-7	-	TGCGCCAGCAGCCAAGCCGGCTACGAGCAGTACTTC	CASSQAGYEQYF
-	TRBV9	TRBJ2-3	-	TGTGCCAGCAGCGTAGGGAGTAGGGGGGGGCGCACAGATACGCAGTATTTT	CASSVGSRGGRTDTQYF
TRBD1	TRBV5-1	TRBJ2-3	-	TGCGCCAGCAGCACAGACAGGGGAGATACGCAGTATTTT	CASSTDRGDTQYF
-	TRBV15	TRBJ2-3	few	TGTGCCACCAGCAGAGATGGTGACAGCACGGGAGATACGCAGTATTTT	CATSRDGDSTGDTQYF
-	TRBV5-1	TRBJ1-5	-	TGCGCCAGCAGCGTGGCCCTGGGTCAGCCCCAGCATTTT	CASSVALGQPQHF
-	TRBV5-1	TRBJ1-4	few	TGCGCCAGCAGCCTCGCAACTAATGAAAAACTGTTTTTT	CASSLATNEKLFF
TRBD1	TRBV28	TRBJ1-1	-	TGTGCCAGCAGTTCCTCACGCACAGGGGCCTCTTCGCAAGCTTTCTTT	CASSSSRTGASSQAFF
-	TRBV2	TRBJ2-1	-	TGTGCCAGCAGTGGGCCCCGGGGAGAGTCCTACAATGAGCAGTTCTTC	CASSGPRGESYNEQFF
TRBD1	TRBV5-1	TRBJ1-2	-	TGCGCCAGCAGCTTGGCCGAGGGGGCAGGTCTATGGGGCTACACCTTC	CASSLAEGAGLWGYTF
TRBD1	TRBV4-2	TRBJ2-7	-	TGTGCCAGCAGCCAAGGGCCGGGACAGGGTTCCTACGAGCAGTACTTC	CASSQGPGQGSYEQYF
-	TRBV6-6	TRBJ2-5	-	TGTGCCAGCAGCCGGAGTGTTGGGGGGCAAGAGACCCAGTACTTC	CASSRSVGGQETQYF
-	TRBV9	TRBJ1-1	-	TGTGCCAGCAGCGTAGGGGGACATCATTTGCCTCGGGCTTTCTTT	CASSVGGHHLPRAFF
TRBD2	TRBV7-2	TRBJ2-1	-	TGTGCCAGCAGTCTTACTAGCGGGTTTTACAATGAGCAGTTCTTC	CASSLTSGFYNEQFF
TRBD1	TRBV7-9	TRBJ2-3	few	TGTGCCAGCAGCTCGGGACAGAGCCCTCCAGATACGCAGTATTTT	CASSSGQSPPDTQYF
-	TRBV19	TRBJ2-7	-	TGTGCCAGTAGGGGCCTCTACGAGCAGTACTTC	CASRGLYEQYF
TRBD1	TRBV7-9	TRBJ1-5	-	TGTGCCAGCAGCAAGGGACAGGGGGCAGAGCATTTT	CASSKGQGAEHF
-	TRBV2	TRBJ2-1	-	TGTGCCAGCAGTGAGGACTCTAACAATGAGCAGTTCTTC	CASSEDSNNEQFF
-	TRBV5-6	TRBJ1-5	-	TGTGCCAGCAGCTTGGCCGGGGGGCCCAACAATCAGCCCCAGCATTTT	CASSLAGGPNNQPQHF
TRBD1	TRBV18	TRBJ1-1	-	TGTGCCAGCTCAAGCGGTCACAGGGGATCAACTAAAGCTTTCTTT	CASSSGHRGSTKAFF
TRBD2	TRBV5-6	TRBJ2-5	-	TGTGCCAGCAGCTCTCGAGCTAGCGGGAGTGAGACCCAGTACTTC	CASSSRASGSETQYF
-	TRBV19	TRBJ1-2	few	TGTGCCAGTAGTATGTTTACCTATGGCTACACCTTC	CASSMFTYGYTF
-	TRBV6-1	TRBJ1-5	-	TGTGCCAGCAGTGAAGACGAGGGGCTAGGGCCCCAGCATTTT	CASSEDEGLGPQHF
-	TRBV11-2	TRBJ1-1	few	TGTGCCAGCAGCCCTGAGTGGGACACTGAAGCTTTCTTT	CASSPEWDTEAFF
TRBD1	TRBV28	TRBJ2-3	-	TGTGCCAGCAGTCCGGGACAGGGGAGATATACGCAGTATTTT	CASSPGQGRYTQYF
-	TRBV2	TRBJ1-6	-	TGTGCCAGCAGTCCGGGACTTCGGGCATCCCTCCACTTT	CASSPGLRASLHF
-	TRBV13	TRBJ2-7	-	TGTGCCAGCAGTCGACGGGAACGGGGAGAGCAGTACTTC	CASSRRERGEQYF